This T cell receptor beta chain was recovered during a study of cytomegalovirus exposure and HLA in healthy donors. The study ran its PCR with 60 Vbeta and 13 Jbeta primers. Some clones are missing from TCRdb's copy, which holds only in-frame ones; the method was immunoSEQ multiplex PCR. The table lists 55,000 to 70,000 clones, about 80% of them singletons, with nearly 4% in the top ten. Study observations and caveats: High specificity and sensitivity for cytomegalovirus status were reported for the classifier. Overall, about 160 TCR beta chains were annotated as cytomegalovirus-associated.

Notes on this clone: The antigen remains unidentified.

The CDR3 runs to 14 residues. Trimming pared 2 bases from V and 1 base from J, leaving 7 bases between. From germline, CDR1 is SGHDT and CDR2 YYEEEE. Specimen: PBMCs. This rearrangement joins TRBV5-6 to TRBJ2-1; D is unclear. The receptor was derived from a middle-aged woman in good health and CMV-seronegative. CDR3 residues: CASSFPPSYNEQFF. The CDR3 coding sequence is TGTGCCAGCAGCTTCCCCCCGTCCTACAATGAGCAGTTCTTC.